This T cell receptor (beta chain) emerged from a study of shared clonotypes between healthy human individuals. Study-level points and caveats: Few donors restricted represented genetic and exposure-history diversity.

In regard to this clone: What it binds is unknown.

CD45RO negativity and positive selection for CCR7 defined naive CD8 cells, a population that excluded terminally differentiated effector memory CD45RA+ cells. The table came from immunoSEQ multiplex PCR; TCRdb's copy has only in-frame clones and leaves some out. The sample records approximately 720,000 clones, approximately 90% being singletons. The sequencing sample was made of naive CD8+ T cells sorted from blood. The TCR sequence derives from a man aged 30 to 45 in good health.

The CDR3 DNA follows: TGTGCCAGCAGTTTCCTCGACCCCGGGGCCCCCCCCACTGAAGCTTTCTTT. It yields the protein CASSFLDPGAPPTEAFF. The chain links TRBV28 to TRBJ1-1; weak D call: TRBD1 (5 bases). The germline V gene has CDR1 MDHEN and CDR2 SYDVKM. Trimming cost V 3 bases and J 4 bases, with 21 bases left between them. The CDR3 totals 17 residues. Full variable domain (outside the CDR3, taken from reference TRBV28 and TRBJ1-1): DVKVTQSSRYLVKRTGEKVFLECVQDMDHENMFWYRQDPGLGLRLIYFSYDVKMKEKGDIPEGYSVSREKKERFSLILESASTNQTSMYLCASSFLDPGAPPTEAFFGQGTRLTVV.